The 5 T cell receptor beta chains below come from one sample, sequenced in a study of regulatory T cells in long-lasting Graves disease listed by TCRdb under 2021. The method was multiplex PCR. For sequencing, an Illumina HiSeq 4000 was employed. To build TCR beta libraries, CDR3 regions were amplified by Arm-PCR using iRepertoire HTBI primers. TCRdb handled the public reads itself, with Q25 trimming in fastp and clone calling in MiXCR, and kept productive beta chains. Every CDR3 protein is listed once, alongside the most common genes and DNA of its rows. In this sample the table shows more than 300,000 distinct CDR3 sequences, 15% to 20% of which occur a single time. Clones ranked in the top ten supply about 19% of the sample. Interpreted using the paper, the time point label stands for: newly diagnosed GD, antithyroid drugs for less than 3 months. For both TCR sequencing and RNA sequencing, RNA was extracted from PBMCs using TRIzol.

These same data were also listed under a study on T cells in Graves' hyperthyroidism and ophthalmopathy.

The material was peripheral blood mononuclear cells (PBMCs), obtained at new diagnosis, from a patient treated with antithyroid drugs. The receptors originated from a woman younger than 30 with Graves disease. Donor details come from another sample of the same person, matched by shared clones.

Regarding this clonotype: Its ends do not fully match the called genes, so a read error is possible. The chain couples TRBV5-1 to TRBJ1-3; D is ambiguous. CDR1 is SGHRS, CDR2 YFSETQ, per germline. The CDR3 runs to 17 residues. CDR3 sequence: CASSSPGQSRSGNTTYF. In DNA form, the CDR3 reads TGCGCCAGCAGCTCCCCCGGCCAATCCCGTTCTGGAAACACCACATATTTT.

This chain connects TRBV6-1 to TRBJ2-3; 10 bases line up with TRBD2. The CDR3 spans 16 residues. V dropped 4 bases and J dropped 0; count of bases not matched to a gene: 4. In germline, CDR1 is MNHNS, CDR2 SASEGT. The CDR3 loop reads CASSGTSGLSTDTQYF. The DNA for the CDR3 is TGTGCCAGCAGTGGGACTAGCGGTCTTAGCACAGATACGCAGTATTTT.

This chain uses TRBV5-1 with TRBJ2-7, with TRBD1 matching 8 bases. Per germline, CDR1 SGHRS and CDR2 YFSETQ. The CDR3 covers 14 residues. V dropped 4 bases and J dropped 3; count of bases not matched to a gene: 6. The CDR3 nucleotides are TGCGCCAGCAGCGCCTTACAGGGGGACTACGAGCAGTACTTC. Its protein product is CASSALQGDYEQYF.

In its sample, this clonotype was seen a few times. The V and J genes are TRBV4-1 and TRBJ1-5; TRBD1 matches 9 bases. The germline V gene encodes CDR1 MGHRA and CDR2 YSYEKL. The trim removed 0 bases at V and 5 bases at J, leaving 8 bases unmatched. The CDR3 sequence is 17 residues long. CDR3 sequence: CASSQDHQGQGHQPQHF. The CDR3 DNA sequence: TGCGCCAGCAGCCAAGATCATCAGGGACAGGGTCATCAGCCCCAGCATTTT.

Concerning this clonotype: A much larger clone differs from this one at a single base, so this may be a read error. This chain connects TRBV6-1 to TRBJ2-1, with 9 bases identical to TRBD2. The J segment lost 11 bases and the V segment lost 6 bases, leaving 8 bases of the junction unmatched. Germline assignment: CDR1 MNHNS and CDR2 SASEGT. CDR3 size: 13 residues. The CDR3 DNA reads TGTGCCAGCAGATTAGCGGGAGTAGGTAAGCAGTTCTTC. Its translation: CASRLAGVGKQFF.